One sample yielded the 12 T cell receptor beta chains listed below, sequenced in a study of human T cells and chemical hapten exposure (dated by TCRdb to the early 2020s). Interpreted using the paper, the time point label stands for: patch test 1, 2 weeks after DPC sensitization. Taken with the paper, the label for treatment or condition translates to: therapeutic diphenylcyclopropenone sensitization with weekly scalp DPC. Preparation of the library involved RACE. Sequencing was performed on a NextSeq 500. TCRdb redid the processing of the public reads, applying fastp at Q25 and MiXCR, and retained in-frame beta chains. Identical CDR3 proteins give one entry, which carries the most common genes and DNA. In this sample the table shows about 120,000 distinct CDR3 sequences, roughly 13% of which occur a single time. The ten largest clones represent about 0.9% of the sample. Material: whole blood, obtained in connection with sensitization to the hapten diphenylcyclopropenone (DPC). These receptors came from a man in his late teens or twenties with alopecia areata. Some clones in this sample may be carry-over from other donors' samples.

The chain is built from TRBV7-9 and TRBJ1-6; 9 nucleotides match TRBD1. The junction had 8 bases not matched to a gene; V was cut back by 2 bases and J by 9 bases. Per the germline V gene, CDR1 is SEHNR and CDR2 is FQNEAQ (reference sequence). This CDR3 region has 16 residues. The CDR3 spells CASSLNQGQGSSPLHF. For the CDR3, the DNA is TGTGCCAGCAGCTTAAATCAAGGACAGGGGAGTTCACCCCTCCACTTT.

This clonotype was observed at least ten times. The chain joins TRBV7-2 to TRBJ1-3; D not certain. The CDR3 length is 12 residues. Germline V gene lookup returns CDR1 SGHTA and CDR2 FQGNSA. Trimming stripped 3 bases from V and 15 bases from J, with 15 bases between. CDR3 in amino acids: CASSFGPFYQYF. CDR3 DNA sequence: TGTGCCAGCAGCTTTGGGCCCTTTTACCAATATTTT.

The chain joins TRBV4-1 to TRBJ2-7; D is possibly TRBD1 or TRBD2 (5 bases each). The germline gives CDR1 MGHRA, CDR2 YSYEKL. CDR3 length: 18 residues. V was cut by 4 bases and J by 2 bases, with 24 bases left in between. The CDR3 reads CASSPLPNTGTGTYEQYV. The CDR3 DNA follows: TGCGCCAGCAGCCCCCTCCCCAACACCGGGACGGGAACCTACGAGCAGTACGTC.

In its sample, this clonotype was seen a few times. V and J are TRBV6-2 or TRBV6-3 and TRBJ2-1; D gene unclear. V lost 2 bases to trimming and J lost 0 bases, with 17 bases between them. Germline V CDR1 and CDR2: MNHEY, SVGEGT. There are 18 residues in the CDR3. The CDR3 loop is CASSYPLPSVSSYNEQFF. The CDR3, as DNA: TGTGCCAGCAGTTACCCTTTACCTTCTGTGAGCTCCTACAATGAGCAGTTCTTC.

This clonotype was counted between two and nine times. This chain links TRBV7-3 with TRBJ2-2; D call uncertain. Germline loops: CDR1 SGHTA, CDR2 FQGTGA. This CDR3 region has 12 residues. The V end was cut by 3 bases, the J end by 7 bases, with 6 bases between. The CDR3 DNA reads as TGTGCCAGCAGCTTCCGTTTCGGGGAGCTGTTTTTT. Protein: CASSFRFGELFF.

The chain employs TRBV10-2 and TRBJ2-5, with 9 bases matching TRBD1. V trimming: 9 bases; J trimming: 2 bases; junction bases outside the gene matches: 4. This CDR3 has 13 amino acids. Germline V gene lookup returns CDR1 WSHSY and CDR2 SAAADI. This CDR3 reads CASAGTGQETQYF. In DNA form, the CDR3 reads TGCGCCAGTGCCGGGACAGGGCAAGAGACCCAGTACTTC.

This clonotype was counted ten times or more. The gene calls are TRBV29-1 and TRBJ2-3; TRBD1 or TRBD2 may be the D gene (5 bases each). Trimming took 6 bases from V and 2 from J, leaving 18 bases between them. This CDR3 has 15 amino acids. Germline V lookup: CDR1 SQVTM, CDR2 ANQGSEA. The CDR3 nucleotides read TGCAGCGTCCGGACCGGGACGCTCACCACAGATACGCAGTATTTT. Translation: CSVRTGTLTTDTQYF.

The V and J genes are TRBV19 and TRBJ2-2, with 7 bases matching TRBD2. The germline gives CDR1 LNHDA, CDR2 SQIVND (reference sequence). J was trimmed by 6 bases and V by 7 bases; bases with no gene match: 5. CDR3 length: 13 amino acids. CDR3 nucleotides: TGTGCCAGTAAGAGGGAGGGCCCCGGGGAGCTGTTTTTT. Translated, it gives CASKREGPGELFF.

The chain recombines TRBV15 with TRBJ2-5, with a weak D call TRBD1 (6 bases). The V gene lost 0 bases and the J gene lost 5 bases, with 13 bases spanning the gap. This CDR3 has 15 amino acids. CDR1 and CDR2 from the germline V gene are LNHNV and YYDKDF (reference sequence). CDR3 DNA: TGTGCCACCAGCAGAGATGGGGGCTATCCTGAGACCCAGTACTTC. Its protein product is CATSRDGGYPETQYF.

This clonotype came up many times. The V and J genes are TRBV27 and TRBJ1-6, with 7 nucleotides matching TRBD1. The CDR3 is made up of 15 amino acids. Trimming at V came to 7 bases and at J to 8 bases, leaving 11 bases not matched to a gene. Germline lookup yields CDR1 MNHEY and CDR2 SMNVEV (reference sequence). The chain's CDR3 is CASTSLGQGDSPLHF. The DNA of the CDR3 is TGTGCCAGCACATCGTTGGGGCAGGGGGATTCACCCCTCCACTTT.

This chain uses TRBV12-3 or TRBV12-4 with TRBJ2-3; perhaps TRBD1 as D (6 bases). V was trimmed by 6 bases and J by 0 bases, leaving 16 bases between them. The CDR3 loop spans 16 amino acids. The CDR3 DNA sequence: TGTGCCAGCAGACTAGGGGCGGACAGTAGCACAGATACGCAGTATTTT. Protein: CASRLGADSSTDTQYF.

This clonotype has a count of ten or more. This sequence joins TRBV7-9 and TRBJ1-1; D gene uncertain. Looked up from germline, CDR1 is SEHNR and CDR2 is FQNEAQ (reference sequence). There are 15 residues in the CDR3. The V and J ends lost 5 bases and 1 base respectively, with 14 bases between them. This chain's CDR3 is CASSPPWAENTEAFF. Written as DNA, the CDR3 is TGTGCCAGCAGCCCTCCGTGGGCCGAGAACACTGAAGCTTTCTTT.